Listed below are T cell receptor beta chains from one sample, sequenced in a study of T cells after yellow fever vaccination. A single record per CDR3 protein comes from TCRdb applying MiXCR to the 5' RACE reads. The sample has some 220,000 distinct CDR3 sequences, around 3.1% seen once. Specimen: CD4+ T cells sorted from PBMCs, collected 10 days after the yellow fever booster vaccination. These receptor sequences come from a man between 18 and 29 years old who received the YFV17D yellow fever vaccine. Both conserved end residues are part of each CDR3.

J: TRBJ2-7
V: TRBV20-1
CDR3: CSAILGRGNSYEQYF

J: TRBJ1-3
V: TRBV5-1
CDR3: CASSLSFQVSGNTIYF

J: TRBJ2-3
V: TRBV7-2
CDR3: CASSFGAGDTQYF

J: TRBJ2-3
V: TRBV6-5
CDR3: CASSLAGGGDTQYF

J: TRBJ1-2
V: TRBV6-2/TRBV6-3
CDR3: CASSLGARGYTF

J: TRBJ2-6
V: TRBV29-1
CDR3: CSVHGSGANVLTF

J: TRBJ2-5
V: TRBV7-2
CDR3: CASSFQISQETQYF

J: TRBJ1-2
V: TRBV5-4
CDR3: CASSLARGGSNYGYTF

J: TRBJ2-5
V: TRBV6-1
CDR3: CASSDMSGGETQYF

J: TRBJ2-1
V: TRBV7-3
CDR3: CASSLRGGSPNEQFF

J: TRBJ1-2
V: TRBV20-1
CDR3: CSAREGTGDYGYTF

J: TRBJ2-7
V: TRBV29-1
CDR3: CSVEDGDSADF

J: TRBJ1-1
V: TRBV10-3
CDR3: CAISRGTGNDRAFF

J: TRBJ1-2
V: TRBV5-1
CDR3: CASSLVPGQVMDGYTF

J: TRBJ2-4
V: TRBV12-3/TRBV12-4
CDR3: CASSLSGGWNIQYF

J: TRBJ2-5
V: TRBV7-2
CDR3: CASSFTSGVQETQYF

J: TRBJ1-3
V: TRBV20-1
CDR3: CSVPDRAIGNTIYF

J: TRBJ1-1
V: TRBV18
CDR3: CASYELQGNTEAFF

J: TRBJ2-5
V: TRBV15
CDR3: CATSAAKTGGQVEETQYF

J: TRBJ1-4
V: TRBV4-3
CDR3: CASSQEVRVREKLFF

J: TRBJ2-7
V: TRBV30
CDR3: CAWSVLISDRGFYEQYF

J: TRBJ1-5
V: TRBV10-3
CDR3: CAISERGMALSQPQHF

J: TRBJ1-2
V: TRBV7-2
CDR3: CASSLVGHQSYGYTF

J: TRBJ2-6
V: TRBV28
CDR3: CASSLSSTATGANVLTF

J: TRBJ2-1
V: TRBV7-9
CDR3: CASSLESLSEQFF

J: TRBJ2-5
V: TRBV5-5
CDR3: CASSLGPTGSKTQYF